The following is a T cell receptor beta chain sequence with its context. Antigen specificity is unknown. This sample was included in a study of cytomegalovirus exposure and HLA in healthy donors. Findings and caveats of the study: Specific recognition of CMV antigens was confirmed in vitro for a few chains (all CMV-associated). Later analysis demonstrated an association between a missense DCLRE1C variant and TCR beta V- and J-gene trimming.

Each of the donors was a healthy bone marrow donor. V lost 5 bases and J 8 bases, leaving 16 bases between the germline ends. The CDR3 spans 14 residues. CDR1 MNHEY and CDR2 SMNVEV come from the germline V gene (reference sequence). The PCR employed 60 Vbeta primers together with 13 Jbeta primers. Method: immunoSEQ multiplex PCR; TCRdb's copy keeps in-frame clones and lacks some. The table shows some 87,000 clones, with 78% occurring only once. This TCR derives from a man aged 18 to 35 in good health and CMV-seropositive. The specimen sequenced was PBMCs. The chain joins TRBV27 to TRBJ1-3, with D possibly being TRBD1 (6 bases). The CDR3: CASSPRTVGDTIYF. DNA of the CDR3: TGTGCCAGCAGTCCCCGGACAGTCGGCGACACCATATATTTT.